The rows below give T cell receptor beta chains drawn from one sample of a study of T cell responses to AZD1222 COVID-19 vaccine. Some clones are missing from TCRdb's copy, which holds only in-frame ones; the method was immunoSEQ multiplex PCR. Found here are 170,000 or so clones, roughly 90% of them singletons; the top ten hold less than 3%. This material consisted of peripheral blood, taken on day 0 of AZD1222 vaccination. These receptors came from an adult in good health. The CDR3 runs from the conserved cysteine through the conserved F or W. D genes are given only for firm matches. The size of a clone is reported for some rows only, either as once, few or many, or as a class for expanded clones.

clone_size: once
v_call: TRBV28
d_call: NA
j_call: TRBJ1-4
cdr3_aa: CASSLLGGSGKLFF
cdr3_nt: TGTGCCAGCAGTTTATTGGGGGGATCAGGAAAACTGTTTTTT

clone_size: NA
v_call: TRBV9
d_call: TRBD2
j_call: TRBJ2-7
cdr3_aa: CASSVGGRSGVRRDEQYF
cdr3_nt: TGTGCCAGCAGCGTAGGAGGGAGAAGCGGGGTACGCCGAGACGAGCAGTACTTC

clone_size: NA
v_call: TRBV7-2
d_call: TRBD2
j_call: TRBJ2-5
cdr3_aa: CASSDTGTSGRVQETQYF
cdr3_nt: TGTGCCAGCAGCGACACCGGGACTAGCGGGAGGGTTCAAGAGACCCAGTACTTC

clone_size: NA
v_call: TRBV19
d_call: TRBD1
j_call: TRBJ1-1
cdr3_aa: CASQQGATEAFF
cdr3_nt: TGTGCCAGTCAACAGGGGGCCACTGAAGCTTTCTTT

clone_size: few
v_call: TRBV5-8
d_call: NA
j_call: TRBJ1-5
cdr3_aa: CASSLLNSNQPQHF
cdr3_nt: TGTGCCAGCAGCTTACTAAATAGCAATCAGCCCCAGCATTTT

clone_size: NA
v_call: TRBV7-2
d_call: NA
j_call: TRBJ2-3
cdr3_aa: CASSSQRGDTQYF
cdr3_nt: TGTGCCAGCAGCTCCCAAAGGGGAGATACGCAGTATTTT

clone_size: NA
v_call: TRBV7-9
d_call: NA
j_call: TRBJ1-2
cdr3_aa: CASSLGPGIAGYTF
cdr3_nt: TGTGCCAGCAGCTTAGGGCCAGGGATCGCTGGCTACACCTTC

clone_size: NA
v_call: TRBV11-2
d_call: NA
j_call: TRBJ2-3
cdr3_aa: CASSLGADTQYF
cdr3_nt: TGTGCCAGCAGCTTAGGGGCAGATACGCAGTATTTT

clone_size: NA
v_call: TRBV19
d_call: TRBD2
j_call: TRBJ2-1
cdr3_aa: CASSIQGSGLGYNEQFF
cdr3_nt: TGTGCCAGTAGTATACAAGGTAGCGGGCTTGGGTACAATGAGCAGTTCTTC

clone_size: few
v_call: TRBV2
d_call: NA
j_call: TRBJ1-1
cdr3_aa: CASSLLSGGEAFF
cdr3_nt: TGTGCCAGCAGCTTACTCAGTGGGGGCGAAGCTTTCTTT

clone_size: NA
v_call: TRBV7-2
d_call: NA
j_call: TRBJ1-5
cdr3_aa: CASSLGGGRVSQPQHF
cdr3_nt: TGTGCCAGCAGCCTCGGGGGGGGCAGGGTGTCTCAGCCCCAGCATTTT

clone_size: few
v_call: TRBV2
d_call: NA
j_call: TRBJ2-2
cdr3_aa: CASSEAQEDPTGELFF
cdr3_nt: TGTGCCAGCAGTGAAGCGCAAGAAGACCCCACCGGGGAGCTGTTTTTT

clone_size: NA
v_call: TRBV7-9
d_call: TRBD1
j_call: TRBJ1-2
cdr3_aa: CASATGPYGYTF
cdr3_nt: TGTGCCAGCGCGACAGGGCCTTATGGCTACACCTTC

clone_size: NA
v_call: TRBV6-5
d_call: NA
j_call: TRBJ1-5
cdr3_aa: CASSLVLGNQPQHF
cdr3_nt: TGTGCCAGCAGTTTGGTCCTTGGCAATCAGCCCCAGCATTTT

clone_size: NA
v_call: TRBV6-1
d_call: NA
j_call: TRBJ1-1
cdr3_aa: CASSDPFSGGNTEAFF
cdr3_nt: TGTGCCAGCAGTGACCCCTTCTCGGGGGGGAACACTGAAGCTTTCTTT

clone_size: NA
v_call: TRBV20-1
d_call: NA
j_call: TRBJ2-2
cdr3_aa: CSASPRRRTGELFF
cdr3_nt: TGCAGTGCTAGTCCTAGGCGGCGAACCGGGGAGCTGTTTTTT

clone_size: NA
v_call: TRBV7-3
d_call: NA
j_call: TRBJ1-5
cdr3_aa: CASSLDRNQPQHF
cdr3_nt: TGTGCCAGCAGCTTAGACAGAAATCAGCCCCAGCATTTT

clone_size: NA
v_call: TRBV28
d_call: NA
j_call: TRBJ1-1
cdr3_aa: CASSLGRGAFF
cdr3_nt: TGTGCCAGCAGTTTGGGGCGAGGAGCTTTCTTT

clone_size: NA
v_call: TRBV3-1/TRBV3-2
d_call: NA
j_call: TRBJ2-5
cdr3_aa: CASSPLPMAGTGVQYF
cdr3_nt: TGTGCCAGCAGCCCCCTCCCCATGGCAGGCACCGGGGTCCAGTACTTC

clone_size: NA
v_call: TRBV4-2
d_call: NA
j_call: TRBJ1-1
cdr3_aa: CASSQGHAQSNTEAFF
cdr3_nt: TGTGCCAGCAGCCAAGGGCACGCGCAGTCCAACACTGAAGCTTTCTTT

clone_size: NA
v_call: TRBV3-1/TRBV3-2
d_call: NA
j_call: TRBJ1-5
cdr3_aa: CASSQDPNFGGGKIGNQPQHF
cdr3_nt: TGTGCCAGCAGCCAAGACCCCAACTTCGGTGGGGGGAAAATCGGCAATCAGCCCCAGCATTTT

clone_size: NA
v_call: TRBV6-2/TRBV6-3
d_call: TRBD2
j_call: TRBJ2-7
cdr3_aa: CASSSHLAGAEEQYF
cdr3_nt: TGTGCCAGCAGTTCCCACCTAGCGGGAGCGGAGGAGCAGTACTTC

clone_size: NA
v_call: TRBV10-1
d_call: TRBD2
j_call: TRBJ2-3
cdr3_aa: CASIGGREGGTDTQYF
cdr3_nt: TGCGCCAGCATCGGAGGGCGGGAGGGGGGCACAGATACGCAGTATTTT